This T cell receptor (beta chain) was recorded in a study of blood T cell dynamics during melanoma immunotherapy. CDR3 size: 16 residues. Germline CDR1 and CDR2: LGHNA and YSLEER. V dropped 0 bases and J dropped 3 bases, with 13 bases sitting between them. Sample time point: pre-treatment baseline. The repertoire was sequenced with immunoSEQ multiplex PCR; TCRdb's copy has only in-frame clones and lacks some. Of about 11,000 clones in the sample, 84% are singletons; the top ten hold approximately 14%. Only one count was recorded for this clone. The chain links TRBV4-3 to TRBJ2-3; TRBD2 is a possible D gene (6 bases). The sample in question was blood, obtained from a patient treated with checkpoint blockade. This TCR derives from a human donor with melanoma. DNA for the CDR3: TGCGCCAGCAGCCAAGAAATGGAACTAGCAACAGATACGCAGTATTTT. Its protein product is CASSQEMELATDTQYF.